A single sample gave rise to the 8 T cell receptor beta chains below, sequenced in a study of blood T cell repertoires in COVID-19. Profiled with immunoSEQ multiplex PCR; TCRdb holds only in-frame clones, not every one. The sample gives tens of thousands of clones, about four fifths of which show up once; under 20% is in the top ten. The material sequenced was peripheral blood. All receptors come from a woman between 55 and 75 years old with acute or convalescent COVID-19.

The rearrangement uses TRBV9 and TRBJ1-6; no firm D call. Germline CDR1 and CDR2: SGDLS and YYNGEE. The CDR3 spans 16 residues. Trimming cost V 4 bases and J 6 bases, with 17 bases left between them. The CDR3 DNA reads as TGTGCCAGCAGCCCGACCGGGGTCCTATCTAATTCACCCCTCCACTTT. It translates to CASSPTGVLSNSPLHF.

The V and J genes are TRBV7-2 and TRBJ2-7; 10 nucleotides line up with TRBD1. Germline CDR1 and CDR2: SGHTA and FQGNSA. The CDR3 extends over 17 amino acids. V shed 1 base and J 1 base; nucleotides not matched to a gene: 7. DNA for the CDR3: TGTGCCAGCAGCTTAGGCCTGGGACAGGGGTTGTCCTACGAGCAGTACTTC. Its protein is CASSLGLGQGLSYEQYF.

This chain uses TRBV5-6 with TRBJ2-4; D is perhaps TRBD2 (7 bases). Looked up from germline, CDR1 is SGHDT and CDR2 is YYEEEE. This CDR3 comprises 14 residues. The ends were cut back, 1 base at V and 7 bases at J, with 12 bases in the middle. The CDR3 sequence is CASSLLQGGNIQYF. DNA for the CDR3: TGTGCCAGCAGCTTGCTACAGGGAGGGAACATTCAGTACTTC.

The CDR3 DNA sequence: TGTGCCAGCAGCTATGGGACAGGGGATCTGGGTGAGCAGTTCTTC. This gives the protein CASSYGTGDLGEQFF. This chain joins TRBV5-6 and TRBJ2-1; 10 positions match TRBD1. The trim removed 3 bases at V and 9 bases at J, leaving 9 bases unmatched. CDR3 length equals 15 residues. Germline V gene data show CDR1 as SGHDT and CDR2 as YYEEEE.

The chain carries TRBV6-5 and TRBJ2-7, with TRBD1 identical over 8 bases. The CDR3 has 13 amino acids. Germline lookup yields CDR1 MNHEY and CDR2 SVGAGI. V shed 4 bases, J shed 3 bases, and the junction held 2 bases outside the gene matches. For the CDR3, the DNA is TGTGCCAGCAGTTCCGGACAGGGCTACGAGCAGTACTTC. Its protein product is CASSSGQGYEQYF.

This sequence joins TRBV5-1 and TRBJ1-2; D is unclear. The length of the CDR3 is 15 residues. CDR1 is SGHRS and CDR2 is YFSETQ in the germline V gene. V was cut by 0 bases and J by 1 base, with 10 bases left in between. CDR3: CASSLALSGNYGYTF. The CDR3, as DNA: TGCGCCAGCAGCTTGGCCTTATCGGGTAACTATGGCTACACCTTC. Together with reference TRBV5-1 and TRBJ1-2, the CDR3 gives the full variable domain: KAGVTQTPRYLIKTRGQQVTLSCSPISGHRSVSWYQQTPGQGLQFLFEYFSETQRNKGNFPGRFSGRQFSNSRSEMNVSTLELGDSALYLCASSLALSGNYGYTFGSGTRLTVV.

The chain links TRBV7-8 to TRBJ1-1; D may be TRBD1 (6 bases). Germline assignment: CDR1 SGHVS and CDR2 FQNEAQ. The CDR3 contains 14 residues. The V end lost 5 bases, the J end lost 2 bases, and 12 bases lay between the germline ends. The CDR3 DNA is TGTGCCAGCAGCCACGGGACACTTAACACTGAAGCTTTCTTT. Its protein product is CASSHGTLNTEAFF.

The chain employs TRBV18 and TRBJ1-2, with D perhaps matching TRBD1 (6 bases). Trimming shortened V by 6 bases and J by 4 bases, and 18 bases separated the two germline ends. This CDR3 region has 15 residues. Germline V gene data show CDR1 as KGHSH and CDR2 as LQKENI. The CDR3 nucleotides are TGTGCCAGCTCTAGAAACCCGGACAGCGCCTATGGCTACACCTTC. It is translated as CASSRNPDSAYGYTF.